The rows below give T cell receptor beta chains drawn from one sample of a study of T cell repertoires in cytomegalovirus infection. TCRdb reprocessed the reads via MiXCR and lists one record per CDR3 protein. The table has about half a million distinct CDR3 sequences, approximately 46% seen once; the top ten hold about two fifths. Their antigens remain unidentified. The sequencing here drew on cultured PBMCs, taken from culture after CMV antigen stimulation. These receptors were collected from a human donor in good health (CMV status not recorded). Some clones in this sample may be carry-over from other donors' samples. Each CDR3 is given with its conserved first and last residue. The D gene is left open where the match is weak. Clone size is not always given. Where it is, it says once, few, many or a class for expanded clones.

clone size	J gene	D gene	V gene	CDR3 protein	CDR3 DNA
.	TRBJ1-5	.	TRBV29-1	CSVRDGWGQPQHF	TGCAGCGTTCGGGACGGATGGGGTCAGCCCCAGCATTTT
few	TRBJ1-1	TRBD1	TRBV7-2	CASSLAARQGGVNTEAFF	TGTGCCAGCAGCTTAGCGGCAAGACAGGGGGGGGTGAACACTGAAGCTTTCTTT
.	TRBJ2-2	.	TRBV7-9	CASSAPLRTGELFF	TGTGCCAGCAGCGCCCCTTTGAGGACCGGGGAGCTGTTTTTT
few	TRBJ2-1	.	TRBV2	CASREDTGEQFF	TGTGCCAGCAGGGAAGACACAGGAGAGCAGTTCTTC
.	TRBJ2-1	TRBD2	TRBV29-1	CSVDTASGRFYNEQFF	TGCAGCGTTGATACGGCTAGCGGGAGGTTCTACAATGAGCAGTTCTTC
.	TRBJ2-4	.	TRBV11-2	CASSLETGLAKNIQYF	TGTGCCAGCAGCTTAGAGACAGGACTAGCCAAAAACATTCAGTACTTC
.	TRBJ1-4	.	TRBV7-6	CASSLAWAEKLFF	TGTGCCAGCAGCTTAGCGTGGGCTGAAAAACTGTTTTTT
.	TRBJ2-3	.	TRBV19	CASSIGLEADTQYF	TGTGCCAGTAGTATAGGCCTAGAAGCAGATACGCAGTATTTT
many	TRBJ1-2	.	TRBV7-2	CASSFPARQRWYGYTF	TGTGCCAGCAGCTTCCCCGCAAGACAAAGATGGTATGGCTACACCTTC
.	TRBJ2-3	TRBD1	TRBV11-2	CASSVQGARGITDTQYF	TGTGCCAGCAGCGTACAAGGTGCCAGGGGGATTACAGATACGCAGTATTTT
.	TRBJ2-3	TRBD2	TRBV4-2	CASSTRRGREDTQYF	TGTGCCAGCAGTACACGACGTGGGAGGGAAGATACGCAGTATTTT
many	TRBJ1-3	TRBD1	TRBV7-9	CASSADRGGNTIYF	TGTGCCAGCAGCGCGGACAGGGGAGGAAACACCATATATTTT
few	TRBJ1-5	.	TRBV12-5	CASGLGFNQPQHF	TGTGCTAGTGGTTTGGGGTTCAATCAGCCCCAGCATTTT
.	TRBJ1-5	.	TRBV19	CASSVRVYSNQPQHF	TGTGCCAGTAGTGTCAGGGTCTATAGCAATCAGCCCCAGCATTTT
few	TRBJ1-5	TRBD1	TRBV20-1	CSATRTGGDPQHF	TGCAGTGCTACCCGGACAGGGGGAGATCCCCAGCATTTT
.	TRBJ2-3	.	TRBV28	CASSLAGPRTDTQYF	TGTGCCAGCAGTCTCGCGGGGCCCCGCACAGATACGCAGTATTTT
.	TRBJ2-1	.	TRBV20-1	CSARASGGHYNEQFF	TGCAGTGCTAGAGCAAGTGGGGGGCACTACAATGAGCAGTTCTTC
.	TRBJ2-1	.	TRBV11-2	CASTLEYNEQFF	TGTGCCAGCACCCTAGAGTACAATGAGCAGTTCTTC
few	TRBJ2-7	TRBD1	TRBV7-9	CASSLVGTGMGEQYF	TGTGCCAGCAGCTTAGTGGGGACAGGGATGGGTGAGCAGTACTTC
.	TRBJ1-2	.	TRBV6-6	CASRKGANYGYTF	TGTGCCAGCAGGAAGGGGGCTAACTATGGCTACACCTTC
few	TRBJ1-5	.	TRBV19	CASSIVWGLGQPQHF	TGTGCCAGTAGTATAGTATGGGGGCTCGGACAGCCCCAGCATTTT
few	TRBJ2-1	.	TRBV28	CASSRPQREQFF	TGTGCCAGCAGTCGACCCCAAAGAGAGCAGTTCTTC
.	TRBJ1-2	TRBD1	TRBV27	CASRPAGGAYRDYGYTF	TGTGCCAGCAGACCCGCAGGGGGCGCGTATCGTGACTATGGCTACACCTTC
.	TRBJ2-7	.	TRBV7-2	CASQPKGGLTYEQYF	TGTGCCAGCCAACCGAAGGGGGGCCTAACCTACGAGCAGTACTTC
once	TRBJ1-2	.	TRBV20-1	CSARDVGGHGYTF	TGCAGTGCTAGAGATGTGGGGGGACATGGCTACACCTTC
.	TRBJ2-1	TRBD2	TRBV7-8	CAAGGSYNEQFF	TGTGCCGCGGGGGGCTCCTACAATGAGCAGTTCTTC
.	TRBJ2-7	.	TRBV11-2	CASSQDPAYEQYF	TGTGCCAGCAGCCAGGACCCCGCCTACGAGCAGTACTTC
few	TRBJ2-7	.	TRBV6-2/TRBV6-3	CASKHSGDSSYEQYF	TGTGCCAGCAAGCACTCAGGAGACAGCTCCTACGAGCAGTACTTC
.	TRBJ2-3	.	TRBV5-4	CASSSIGPGGTDTQYF	TGTGCCAGCAGCTCGATTGGACCGGGTGGCACAGATACGCAGTATTTT
few	TRBJ2-7	TRBD2	TRBV7-2	CASSLRAGTSSYEQYF	TGTGCCAGCAGCTTAAGAGCCGGGACTAGCTCCTACGAGCAGTACTTC
few	TRBJ1-2	TRBD1	TRBV7-2	CASSRQGTNYGYTF	TGTGCCAGCAGCCGACAGGGGACTAACTATGGCTACACCTTC
.	TRBJ1-2	.	TRBV7-2	CASSLVGWAGKGYTF	TGTGCCAGCAGCTTAGTTGGTTGGGCAGGGAAAGGCTACACCTTC
.	TRBJ2-7	TRBD1	TRBV7-2	CASSPRDRGSAQYF	TGTGCCAGCAGCCCCCGGGACAGGGGGTCTGCGCAGTACTTC
.	TRBJ1-1	.	TRBV7-2	CASSPSIRTEAFF	TGTGCCAGCAGCCCATCCATCAGGACAGAAGCTTTCTTT
.	TRBJ1-5	.	TRBV7-2	CASSFFPVDQPQHF	TGTGCCAGCAGCTTCTTCCCGGTGGATCAGCCCCAGCATTTT
.	TRBJ2-5	TRBD2	TRBV28	CASSTRLAVETQYF	TGTGCCAGCAGTACACGACTAGCGGTGGAGACCCAGTACTTC
.	TRBJ2-1	TRBD2	TRBV7-9	CASSLKGLAGNEQFF	TGTGCCAGCAGCTTAAAAGGACTAGCAGGCAATGAGCAGTTCTTC